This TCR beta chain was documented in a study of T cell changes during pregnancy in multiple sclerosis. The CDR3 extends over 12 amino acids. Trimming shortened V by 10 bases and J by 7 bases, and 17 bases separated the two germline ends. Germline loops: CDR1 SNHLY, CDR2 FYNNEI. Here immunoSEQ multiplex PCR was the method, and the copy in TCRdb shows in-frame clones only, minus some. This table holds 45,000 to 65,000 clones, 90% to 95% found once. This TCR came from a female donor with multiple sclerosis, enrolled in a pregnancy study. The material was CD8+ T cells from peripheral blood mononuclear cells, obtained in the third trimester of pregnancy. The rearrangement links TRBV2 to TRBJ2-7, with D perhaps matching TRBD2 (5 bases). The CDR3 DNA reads TGTGCCATCTGGACTCAGTACGGGGAGCAGTACTTC. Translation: CAIWTQYGEQYF.